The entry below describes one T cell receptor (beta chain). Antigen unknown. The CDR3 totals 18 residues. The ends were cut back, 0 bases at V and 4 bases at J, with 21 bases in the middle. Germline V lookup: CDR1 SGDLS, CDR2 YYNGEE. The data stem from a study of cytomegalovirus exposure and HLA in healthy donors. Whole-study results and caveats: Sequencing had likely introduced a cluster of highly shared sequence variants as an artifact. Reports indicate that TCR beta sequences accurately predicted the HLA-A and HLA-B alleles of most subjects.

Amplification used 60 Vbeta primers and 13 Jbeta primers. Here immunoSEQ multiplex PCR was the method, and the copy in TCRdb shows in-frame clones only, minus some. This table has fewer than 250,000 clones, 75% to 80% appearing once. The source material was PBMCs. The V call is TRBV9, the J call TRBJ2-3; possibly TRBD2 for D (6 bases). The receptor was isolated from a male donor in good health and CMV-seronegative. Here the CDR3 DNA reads TGTGCCAGCAGCGTAGGCCCGTCTCTAGCGACCCCCCCAGATACGCAGTATTTT. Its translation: CASSVGPSLATPPDTQYF.